This entry describes one T cell receptor (beta chain). Its antigen is not known. The CDR3 length is 14 residues. The data belong to a study of T cells expressing NK-cell markers. Study background: It was from sorted CD3+CD56+NKG2C+, CD3+CD56+NKG2C- and CD3+CD56-NKG2C+ T cells that TCR beta repertoires came. Whole-study findings and limits: The share of CD8+ T cells held by dominant NKG2C+ clonotypes was roughly 1.0-7.5% in about six donors.

With the 5' RACE reads reprocessed, TCRdb shows one record per CDR3 protein and no DNA. The sample includes about 260,000 distinct CDR3 sequences. Material: blood T cells: a sorted CD56 or NKG2C T cell subset, CD4+ or CD8+ T cells, or bulk PBMC T cells (not recorded which). V and J are TRBV12-3 or TRBV12-4 and TRBJ1-1; TCRdb's assignment of TRBD1 cannot be checked, as there is no DNA. The clonotype was recovered from a woman aged 18 to 75 in good health. This CDR3 reads CASSPRAMNTEAFF.